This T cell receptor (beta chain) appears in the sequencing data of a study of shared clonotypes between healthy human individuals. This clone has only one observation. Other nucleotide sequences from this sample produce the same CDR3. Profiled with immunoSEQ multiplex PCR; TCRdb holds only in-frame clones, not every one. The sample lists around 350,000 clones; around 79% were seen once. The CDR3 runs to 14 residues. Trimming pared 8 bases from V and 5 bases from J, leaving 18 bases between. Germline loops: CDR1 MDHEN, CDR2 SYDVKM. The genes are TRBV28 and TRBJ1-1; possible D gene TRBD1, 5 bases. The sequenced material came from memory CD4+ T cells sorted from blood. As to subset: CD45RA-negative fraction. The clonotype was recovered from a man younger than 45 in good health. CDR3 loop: CASVTSGEGTEAFF. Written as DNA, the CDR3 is TGTGCCAGCGTCACCTCGGGGGAGGGGACTGAAGCTTTCTTT.